The source of this T cell receptor (beta chain) is a study of beta chain features in type 1 diabetes. About the study: Researchers looked at fewer than 110 million sorted cells across all samples.

This CDR3 is built from 15 residues. The V end was cut by 3 bases, the J end by 0 bases, with 9 bases between. Germline lookup yields CDR1 SGDLS and CDR2 YYNGEE. Expressed TCRB transcripts were sequenced because the entire RNA isolate underwent reverse transcription. This table comes from immunoSEQ multiplex PCR, and its TCRdb copy is limited to in-frame clones, with some not included. The profile covers around 300,000 clones, with roughly 11% appearing a single time and more than 0.015% taken by the ten largest. This clonotype originated in a woman aged 25 to 45 in good health. Material for sequencing was naive CD4+ T cells from blood. The J gene is TRBJ2-2, the V gene TRBV9; D is ambiguous. CDR3 nucleotide sequence: TGTGCCAGCAGCGCCAGGTGGGCGAACACCGGGGAGCTGTTTTTT. Amino acids: CASSARWANTGELFF.